This record covers a single TCR beta chain. Antigen unknown. The data belong to a study of cytomegalovirus exposure and HLA in healthy donors. Study-wide results and caveats: Another analysis was done later, and it associated 15,000 or so TCR beta sequences with HLA alleles at 0.05 false discovery rate.

With 1 base clipped from V and 8 bases from J, the junction kept 6 bases outside the gene matches. Germline loops: CDR1 MGHRA, CDR2 YSYEKL. The CDR3 runs to 15 residues. Primers included in the PCR were 60 Vbeta and 13 Jbeta primers. The assay was immunoSEQ multiplex PCR, and TCRdb's table has in-frame clones only and misses some. The sample has approximately 93,000 clones; over 75% are singletons. The chain is built from TRBV4-1 and TRBJ1-2; 11 bases align to TRBD1. This TCR derives from a man in his fifties or sixties in good health and CMV-seronegative. Sequencing was done on a sample of PBMCs. The CDR3 sequence is CASSQGGQGARGYTF. The CDR3, as DNA: TGCGCCAGCAGCCAAGGTGGACAGGGGGCGCGGGGCTACACCTTC.